Following are 10 T cell receptor beta chains from one sample sequenced in a study of blood T cell repertoires in COVID-19 (dated by TCRdb to about 2020). Libraries came from the immunoSEQ multiplex PCR assay. In TCRdb, the immuneACCESS table is reduced to in-frame sequences with V and J assigned. These tables do not hold every clone; where another copy was compared, an unresolved V gene accounts for under half, and the others remain unexplained. For this sample the table gives some 110,000 clones, of which roughly 77% were detected only once. The ten largest clones take up 16% of the sample. The sample consisted of peripheral blood. These receptors all come from a man between 60 and 75 years old with active or convalescent COVID-19.

The chain couples TRBV28 to TRBJ2-5, with 11 nucleotides matching TRBD2. The V segment lost 3 bases and the J segment 10 bases; nucleotides outside the gene matches: 7. Per the germline V gene, CDR1 is MDHEN and CDR2 is SYDVKM. The CDR3 contains 14 residues. CDR3 protein: CASSLLSGRASQYF. Here the CDR3 DNA reads TGTGCCAGCAGTTTGCTTAGCGGGAGGGCCAGCCAGTACTTC.

CDR3 region: CASSLGAALEQYF. The CDR3 bases are TGTGCCAGCAGCTTAGGAGCAGCGTTGGAGCAGTACTTC. The V gene is TRBV11-2, the J gene TRBJ2-7; unclear D gene. This CDR3 contains 13 residues. From germline, CDR1 is SGHAT and CDR2 FQNNGV. With 1 base removed from V and 7 bases from J, the gap between germline ends came to 11 bases.

The rearrangement joins TRBV5-6 to TRBJ2-7, with 8 positions matching TRBD1. The CDR3 totals 15 residues. J was trimmed by 2 bases and V by 4 bases; bases with no gene match: 8. Germline CDR1 reads SGHDT; CDR2 reads YYEEEE. The CDR3 DNA follows: TGTGCCAGCAGCAAAGGACAGGGCCACCCCTACGAGCAGTACTTC. Translating it yields CASSKGQGHPYEQYF.

In this sample, this clone turned up once. V is TRBV27 and J is TRBJ2-3, with 7 bases lining up with TRBD2. Looked up from germline, CDR1 is MNHEY and CDR2 is SMNVEV (reference sequence). The CDR3 sequence is 17 residues long. The J segment lost 2 bases and the V segment lost 3 bases, leaving 11 bases of the junction unmatched. The CDR3 DNA is TGTGCCAGCAGTTTTCTGAGGACTAGGGGCGCCACAGATACGCAGTATTTT. It yields the protein CASSFLRTRGATDTQYF.

V and J are TRBV19 and TRBJ1-1; the match to TRBD1 covers 10 bases. Germline-derived CDR1 and CDR2 are LNHDA and SQIVND (reference sequence). V was clipped by 8 bases and J by 2 bases; unmatched bases: 14. The CDR3 is 17 residues long. CDR3 protein: CASLDSGTGARNTEAFF. DNA of the CDR3: TGTGCCAGTCTCGATTCCGGGACAGGGGCTCGAAACACTGAAGCTTTCTTT.

The J gene is TRBJ1-2, the V gene TRBV12-5; D is uncertain. The V gene lost 7 bases and the J gene lost 6 bases, with 21 bases spanning the gap. Per germline, CDR1 LGHNT and CDR2 FRNRAP. This CDR3 is built from 15 residues. The CDR3 coding sequence is TGTGCTAGTGCCCCTCCTGGGGAGGGAGTCCATGGCTACACCTTC. The encoded protein is CASAPPGEGVHGYTF.

The J gene is TRBJ1-2, the V gene TRBV6-5; D may be TRBD1 (5 bases). V lost 5 bases and J 7 bases, leaving 17 bases between the germline ends. This CDR3 spans 14 amino acids. The germline CDR1 and CDR2 sequences are MNHEY and SVGAGI. The CDR3 sequence: CASSSTGVVGGYTF. CDR3 sequence (DNA): TGTGCCAGCAGTAGTACGGGGGTTGTTGGTGGCTACACCTTC.

The chain is built from TRBV7-2 and TRBJ2-1, with D possibly being TRBD2 (5 bases). The CDR3 sequence is 12 residues long. From germline, CDR1 is SGHTA and CDR2 FQGNSA. Trimming left V 4 bases short and J 9 bases short, with 10 bases between. The DNA of the CDR3 is TGTGCCAGCAGCTATCTAGCTAGTGAGCAGTTCTTC. Translation: CASSYLASEQFF.

The rearrangement uses TRBV3-1 (or the pseudogene TRBV3-2) and TRBJ1-1, with 12 bases matching TRBD1. The germline gives CDR1 LGHDT, CDR2 YNNKEL (reference sequence). This CDR3 has 18 residues. With 1 base clipped from V and 7 bases from J, the junction kept 13 bases outside the gene matches. For the CDR3, the DNA is TGTGCCAGCAGCCAAGCCCATGCCGGGACAGGGGGCAAAAATGAAGCTTTCTTT. This gives the protein CASSQAHAGTGGKNEAFF.

This clone was counted a few times. This chain connects TRBV5-4 to TRBJ1-1; no clear D. This CDR3 is built from 15 residues. V shed 0 bases and J shed 7 bases, with 16 bases lying between them. Germline V gene lookup returns CDR1 SGHNT and CDR2 YYREEE (reference sequence). The CDR3 reads CASSLAGIRTLEAFF. The CDR3 DNA sequence: TGTGCCAGCAGCTTGGCCGGGATAAGGACTCTTGAAGCTTTCTTT.